This T cell receptor beta chain was observed in a study of shared clonotypes between healthy human individuals. In the study overall: There were three CD4 naive, three CD4 memory, two CD8 naive and one CD8 memory plates per donor.

The assay was immunoSEQ multiplex PCR, and TCRdb's table has in-frame clones only and misses some. The sample has some 550,000 clones, approximately 97% seen once. V lost 1 base and J lost 2, with 9 bases in between. Germline V gene data show CDR1 as MDHEN and CDR2 as SYDVKM. The length of the CDR3 is 14 residues. This sequence was found in a woman aged 25 to 39 in good health. V and J are TRBV28 and TRBJ2-7; D call uncertain. Sequenced material: naive CD4+ T cells sorted from blood. The sample's subset: CD45RA+ positively selected. The CDR3 loop is CASSLSARTYEQYF. CDR3 coding DNA: TGTGCCAGCAGTTTATCGGCCAGAACCTACGAGCAGTACTTC.